A single TCR beta chain is shown here with its context. Its antigen remains unknown. The sample originates from a study of cytomegalovirus exposure and HLA in healthy donors. The study, taken as a whole, reports: For TCR beta chains, V- and J-gene trimming was later linked to a missense DCLRE1C variant.

With 2 bases clipped from V and 1 base from J, the junction kept 2 bases outside the gene matches. Germline lookup yields CDR1 MDHEN and CDR2 SYDVKM. The CDR3 totals 15 residues. Vbeta (60) and Jbeta (13) primers were used in the PCR. Produced via immunoSEQ multiplex PCR; TCRdb's table is partial and in-frame only. The sample lists about 70,000 clones, about 67% seen once, with around 10% in the top ten. The clonotype comes from a human donor in good health. The chain couples TRBV28 to TRBJ1-2; 9 bases align to TRBD1. Sequencing was performed on PBMCs. The CDR3, as DNA: TGTGCCAGCAGTTTAGGACAGGGGCTTAACTATGGCTACACCTTC. Protein: CASSLGQGLNYGYTF.